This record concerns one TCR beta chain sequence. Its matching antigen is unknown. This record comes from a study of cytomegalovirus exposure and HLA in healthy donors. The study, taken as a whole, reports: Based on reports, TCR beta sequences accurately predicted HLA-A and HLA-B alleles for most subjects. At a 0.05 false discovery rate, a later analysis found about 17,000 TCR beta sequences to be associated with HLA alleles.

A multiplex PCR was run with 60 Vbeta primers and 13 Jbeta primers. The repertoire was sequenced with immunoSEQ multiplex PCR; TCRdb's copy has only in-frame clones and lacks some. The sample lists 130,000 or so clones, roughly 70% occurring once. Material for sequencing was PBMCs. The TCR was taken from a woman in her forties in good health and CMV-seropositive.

The CDR3 protein is CASSSGRDRGPYTF. In DNA form, the CDR3 reads TGTGCCAGCAGCTCAGGCCGGGACAGAGGCCCCTATACCTTC. The genes are TRBV7-9 and TRBJ1-2; 7 bases agree with TRBD1. The germline gives CDR1 SEHNR, CDR2 FQNEAQ (reference sequence). Trimming at V came to 4 bases and at J to 14 bases, leaving 16 bases not matched to a gene. The CDR3 runs to 14 residues.